Listed below are T cell receptor beta chains from one sample, sequenced in a study of blood T cell repertoires in COVID-19. Some clones are missing from TCRdb's copy, which holds only in-frame ones; the method was immunoSEQ multiplex PCR. The sample includes over 85,000 clones, about 90% of them seen just once. The sequencing sample was made of peripheral blood. The receptors come from a man aged 18-30 years with acute or convalescent COVID-19. Each CDR3 is given with its conserved first and last residue.

>TRBJ2-3|TRBV4-2
CASSQESRVTSTDTQYF
>TRBJ2-2|TRBV30
CAWGGLAGQNTGELFF
>TRBJ1-1|TRBV18
CASSRYTGGQQYTEAFF
>TRBJ1-6|TRBV18
CASSPSGQFYNSPLHF
>TRBJ1-2|TRBV12-2
CASRLNSFRTGFNHGYTF
>TRBJ1-5|TRBV2
CASRTGQGSQPQHF
>TRBJ1-6|TRBV6-5
CASSYFGTVTTSPLHF
>TRBJ1-2|TRBV18
CASSPRAVDGYTF
>TRBJ1-2|TRBV5-6
CASSRDRASVYGYTF
>TRBJ2-7|TRBV18
CASSPRTGDHEQYF
>TRBJ1-1|TRBV20-1
CSASRGQGIFENTEAFF
>TRBJ1-1|TRBV19
CASSPDRGGSTEAFF
>TRBJ1-5|TRBV19
CASSAPTGAGQPQHF
>TRBJ1-2|TRBV4-1
CASSQAGQGSYGYTF
>TRBJ1-5|TRBV5-1
CASSLGGSNQPQHF
>TRBJ1-4|TRBV5-1
CASTPSGDGEKLFF
>TRBJ2-1|TRBV2
CASGDKSSYNEQFF
>TRBJ1-4|TRBV2
CASSGDRGRDEKLFF
>TRBJ1-1|TRBV27
CASSPRSVQNTEAFF
>TRBJ2-3|TRBV5-5
CASSSLPQGGGTDTQYF
>TRBJ2-4|TRBV6-5
CASLLAGGNIQYF
>TRBJ1-5|TRBV27
CARHQGVQQPQHF
>TRBJ2-7|TRBV6-5
CASRSLPSGAYEQYF
>TRBJ2-7|TRBV2
CASRELGTGLYEQYF
>TRBJ1-2|TRBV9
CASSSGLHGYTF
>TRBJ1-1|TRBV9
CASSVDLFMNTEAFF
>TRBJ2-5|TRBV25-1
CASSDPAGSETQYF
>TRBJ2-3|TRBV18
CASSPLTGGADTQYF
>TRBJ2-7|TRBV24-1
CATSDSGQGLYEQYF
>TRBJ2-7|TRBV2
CASHAASDEQYF
>TRBJ1-2|TRBV2
CASSTGQRFGYTF
>TRBJ1-1|TRBV9
CASSLDQGTEAFF
>TRBJ1-6|TRBV27
CASSLSYPGQGNSPLHF
>TRBJ2-1|TRBV9
CASSVEEGPPYNEQFF
>TRBJ2-3|TRBV5-1
CASSLGLAGAGDTQYF
>TRBJ1-2|TRBV27
CASSSDDSRPYGYTF
>TRBJ2-1|TRBV7-2
CASAGSNYNEQFF
>TRBJ1-1|TRBV4-1
CASSQEGTGGLNTEAFF
>TRBJ1-2|TRBV27
CASMGRGATKGGYTF
>TRBJ2-7|TRBV27
CASSSGQGRGEQYF
>TRBJ2-7|TRBV3-1/TRBV3-2
CASSHTYEQYF
>TRBJ1-1|TRBV7-6
CASSSGTGLEAFF
>TRBJ1-2|TRBV9
CASSVDGTGGLSNYGYTF
>TRBJ1-5|TRBV30
CAWSVGDREGQPQHF
>TRBJ1-1|TRBV27
CASSGWDREGEAEAFF
>TRBJ2-7|TRBV18
CASSPRQGPSYEQYF
>TRBJ1-1|TRBV28
CASQLKTEAFF
>TRBJ2-7|TRBV30
CAWSSRVGRGRFYEQYF